This is a list of T cell receptor beta chains from one sample in a study of T-cell reconstitution after alpha-beta-depleted transplantation in children. One entry per CDR3 protein results from TCRdb running MiXCR on the PCR reads. This sample has fewer than 450,000 distinct CDR3 sequences, with around 16% found just once. The starting material was PBMCs, mostly from graft donor cells, obtained 360 days after TCRalphabeta/CD19-depleted stem cell transplant. All receptors derive from a male patient under 10 years old who had a stem cell transplant for acute lymphoblastic leukemia, so the T cells may come from the graft donor. CDR3s include the opening cysteine and the closing phenylalanine or tryptophan. D genes are given only for firm matches. The listing skips clone size in some rows; elsewhere it reads once, few, many or a size class.

v_call: TRBV5-1; clone_size: -; d_call: -; j_call: TRBJ2-5; cdr3_nt: TGCGCCAGCAGATACGGTAGCCACCCGGAGGGGACCCAGTACTTC; cdr3_aa: CASRYGSHPEGTQYF
v_call: TRBV18; clone_size: -; d_call: -; j_call: TRBJ2-2; cdr3_nt: TGTGCCAGCTCACCCGGACTCGCCGGGGAGCTGTTTTTT; cdr3_aa: CASSPGLAGELFF
v_call: TRBV4-2; clone_size: many; d_call: TRBD2; j_call: TRBJ2-5; cdr3_nt: TGTGCCAGCAGCCACGGGACTAGCGGGAGGGGAGAGACCCAGTACTTC; cdr3_aa: CASSHGTSGRGETQYF
v_call: TRBV12-3/TRBV12-4; clone_size: -; d_call: TRBD2; j_call: TRBJ2-1; cdr3_nt: TGTGCCAGCAGTTTTGTTAGCGGGGTCCTAAGGGAGCAGTTCTTC; cdr3_aa: CASSFVSGVLREQFF
v_call: TRBV28; clone_size: many; d_call: TRBD2; j_call: TRBJ2-1; cdr3_nt: TGTGCCAGCAGTGAACCGGGACTAGTCACCTACAATGAGCAGTTCTTC; cdr3_aa: CASSEPGLVTYNEQFF
v_call: TRBV10-3; clone_size: few; d_call: TRBD1; j_call: TRBJ1-2; cdr3_nt: TGTGCCATCACTCAAGACAGGGTTAACTATGGCTACACCTTC; cdr3_aa: CAITQDRVNYGYTF
v_call: TRBV12-3/TRBV12-4; clone_size: -; d_call: -; j_call: TRBJ1-2; cdr3_nt: TGTGCCAGCAGGACCTTACAGGGCCCTCGCTATGGCTACACCTTC; cdr3_aa: CASRTLQGPRYGYTF
v_call: TRBV11-2; clone_size: -; d_call: -; j_call: TRBJ1-1; cdr3_nt: TGTGCCAGCAGCTTAGTCAATGGATTAGCTTTCTTT; cdr3_aa: CASSLVNGLAFF
v_call: TRBV2; clone_size: few; d_call: -; j_call: TRBJ2-7; cdr3_nt: TGTGCCAGCAGTGAATATGGGGGCGAGCAGTACTTC; cdr3_aa: CASSEYGGEQYF
v_call: TRBV20-1; clone_size: few; d_call: TRBD2; j_call: TRBJ2-5; cdr3_nt: TGCAGTGCTAGAGACCCTGGGGAGGGATCAGAGACCCAGTACTTC; cdr3_aa: CSARDPGEGSETQYF
v_call: TRBV24-1; clone_size: many; d_call: -; j_call: TRBJ1-1; cdr3_nt: TGTGCCACCAGTGGTCCGGGGAACACTGAAGCTTTCTTT; cdr3_aa: CATSGPGNTEAFF
v_call: TRBV12-3/TRBV12-4; clone_size: -; d_call: -; j_call: TRBJ2-3; cdr3_nt: TGTGCCAGCAGCCCGGACTCCCACCTGGCAGATACGCAGTATTTT; cdr3_aa: CASSPDSHLADTQYF
v_call: TRBV28; clone_size: many; d_call: -; j_call: TRBJ2-1; cdr3_nt: TGTGCCAGCAGTTTCGACAGTTACAATGAGCAGTTCTTC; cdr3_aa: CASSFDSYNEQFF
v_call: TRBV6-2/TRBV6-3; clone_size: few; d_call: TRBD1; j_call: TRBJ1-6; cdr3_nt: TGTGCCAGCGCGGTGGGACAGGGCAATTCACCCCTCCACTTT; cdr3_aa: CASAVGQGNSPLHF
v_call: TRBV4-1; clone_size: many; d_call: -; j_call: TRBJ2-3; cdr3_nt: TGCGCCAGCAGCCAAGTATCGGGCACAGATACGCAGTATTTT; cdr3_aa: CASSQVSGTDTQYF
v_call: TRBV6-4; clone_size: -; d_call: TRBD1; j_call: TRBJ2-1; cdr3_nt: TGTGCCAGCAGTTGGGACAGGAACAATGAGCAGTTCTTC; cdr3_aa: CASSWDRNNEQFF
v_call: TRBV5-1; clone_size: -; d_call: -; j_call: TRBJ2-1; cdr3_nt: TGCGCCAGCAGCTTAGACTGGACCTCCTACAATGAGCAGTTCTTC; cdr3_aa: CASSLDWTSYNEQFF
v_call: TRBV4-1; clone_size: few; d_call: -; j_call: TRBJ1-4; cdr3_nt: TGCGCCAGCAGCCAAGTTGGGGGTGCAACTAATGAAAAACTGTTTTTT; cdr3_aa: CASSQVGGATNEKLFF
v_call: TRBV29-1; clone_size: -; d_call: -; j_call: TRBJ2-2; cdr3_nt: TGCAGCGTTTTGCCAGCCGCCTACACCGGGGAGCTGTTTTTT; cdr3_aa: CSVLPAAYTGELFF
v_call: TRBV20-1; clone_size: -; d_call: -; j_call: TRBJ2-7; cdr3_nt: TGCAGTGCTACACCATACTACGAGCAGTACTTC; cdr3_aa: CSATPYYEQYF
v_call: TRBV9; clone_size: many; d_call: -; j_call: TRBJ2-3; cdr3_nt: TGTGCCAGCAGCGTAGAAGTGGTCACAGATACGCAGTATTTT; cdr3_aa: CASSVEVVTDTQYF
v_call: TRBV4-3; clone_size: many; d_call: -; j_call: TRBJ2-4; cdr3_nt: TGCGCCAGCAGCCAAGATAGGGGCCAGGCCCAAAACATTCAGTACTTC; cdr3_aa: CASSQDRGQAQNIQYF
v_call: TRBV6-5; clone_size: few; d_call: -; j_call: TRBJ2-5; cdr3_nt: TGTGCCAGCAGTTACCCCCGACCAGAAGAGACCCAGTACTTC; cdr3_aa: CASSYPRPEETQYF
v_call: TRBV28; clone_size: few; d_call: TRBD1; j_call: TRBJ2-5; cdr3_nt: TGTGCCACGGCCACCCCAGGGGGCCTCACGATGTGGACCCAGTACTTC; cdr3_aa: CATATPGGLTMWTQYF
v_call: TRBV7-3; clone_size: many; d_call: -; j_call: TRBJ2-1; cdr3_nt: TGTGCCAGCAGCCAGGACCGCGGGACCTCGGATGAGCAGTTCTTC; cdr3_aa: CASSQDRGTSDEQFF
v_call: TRBV5-1; clone_size: many; d_call: -; j_call: TRBJ1-1; cdr3_nt: TGCGCCAGCAGCTTTACGGACAGGAACACTGAAGCTTTCTTT; cdr3_aa: CASSFTDRNTEAFF
v_call: TRBV7-9; clone_size: many; d_call: TRBD1; j_call: TRBJ2-1; cdr3_nt: TGTGCCAGCAGCTCGGGACAGGGCAGAAATGAGCAGTTCTTC; cdr3_aa: CASSSGQGRNEQFF
v_call: TRBV7-2; clone_size: few; d_call: -; j_call: TRBJ2-2; cdr3_nt: TGTGCCAGCAGCTTAGTGGGGGGACAGCCGACCGGGGAGCTGTTTTTT; cdr3_aa: CASSLVGGQPTGELFF
v_call: TRBV4-3; clone_size: few; d_call: -; j_call: TRBJ2-7; cdr3_nt: TGCGCCAGCAGCCAAGGGGTCTCCTCCCACCGCTCCTACGAGCAGTACTTC; cdr3_aa: CASSQGVSSHRSYEQYF
v_call: TRBV9; clone_size: many; d_call: -; j_call: TRBJ2-2; cdr3_nt: TGTGCCAGCAGCCTATGGGGCGGGGAGCTGTTTTTT; cdr3_aa: CASSLWGGELFF
v_call: TRBV4-3; clone_size: -; d_call: -; j_call: TRBJ2-1; cdr3_nt: TGCGCCAGCAGCCAAGATAGCTCCCACAATGAGCAGTTCTTC; cdr3_aa: CASSQDSSHNEQFF
v_call: TRBV20-1; clone_size: few; d_call: TRBD2; j_call: TRBJ2-7; cdr3_nt: TGCAGTGCTCCCGGGACTACCTCCTACGAGCAGTACTTC; cdr3_aa: CSAPGTTSYEQYF
v_call: TRBV28; clone_size: few; d_call: -; j_call: TRBJ2-7; cdr3_nt: TGTGCCAGCAGTTTATGGGGCTCGACCTACGAGCAGTACTTC; cdr3_aa: CASSLWGSTYEQYF
v_call: TRBV4-3; clone_size: few; d_call: -; j_call: TRBJ1-2; cdr3_nt: TGCGCCAGCAGCCATCGGACACTACAGGCGCATGGCTACACCTTC; cdr3_aa: CASSHRTLQAHGYTF
v_call: TRBV27; clone_size: many; d_call: -; j_call: TRBJ2-3; cdr3_nt: TGTGCCAGCAGTTTATTATCCCTAGATACGCAGTATTTT; cdr3_aa: CASSLLSLDTQYF
v_call: TRBV10-3; clone_size: few; d_call: TRBD1; j_call: TRBJ2-3; cdr3_nt: TGTGCCATCCAGACAGGGGGTACAGATACGCAGTATTTT; cdr3_aa: CAIQTGGTDTQYF
v_call: TRBV28; clone_size: few; d_call: -; j_call: TRBJ2-1; cdr3_nt: TGTGCCAGCAGTGTACTCGGGGACCCAAGCTCCTACAATGAGCAGTTCTTC; cdr3_aa: CASSVLGDPSSYNEQFF
v_call: TRBV20-1; clone_size: -; d_call: -; j_call: TRBJ1-5; cdr3_nt: TGCAGTGCTAGAGCGGGGTACGGGAATCAGCCCCAGCATTTT; cdr3_aa: CSARAGYGNQPQHF
v_call: TRBV5-8; clone_size: -; d_call: TRBD1; j_call: TRBJ2-3; cdr3_nt: TGTGCCAGCAGCCGGGACAGGGGGTTGGGTACGCAGTATTTT; cdr3_aa: CASSRDRGLGTQYF
v_call: TRBV5-1; clone_size: few; d_call: -; j_call: TRBJ2-7; cdr3_nt: TGCGCCAGCAGCCCCGGCAGGGGATCCTCCTACGAGCAGTACTTC; cdr3_aa: CASSPGRGSSYEQYF
v_call: TRBV4-3; clone_size: many; d_call: -; j_call: TRBJ2-1; cdr3_nt: TGCGCCAGCAGCCAAGGGAGGGACAATGAGCAGTTCTTC; cdr3_aa: CASSQGRDNEQFF
v_call: TRBV10-3; clone_size: few; d_call: -; j_call: TRBJ2-5; cdr3_nt: TGTGCCATCAAAAGGACTCAACAAGAGACCCAGTACTTC; cdr3_aa: CAIKRTQQETQYF